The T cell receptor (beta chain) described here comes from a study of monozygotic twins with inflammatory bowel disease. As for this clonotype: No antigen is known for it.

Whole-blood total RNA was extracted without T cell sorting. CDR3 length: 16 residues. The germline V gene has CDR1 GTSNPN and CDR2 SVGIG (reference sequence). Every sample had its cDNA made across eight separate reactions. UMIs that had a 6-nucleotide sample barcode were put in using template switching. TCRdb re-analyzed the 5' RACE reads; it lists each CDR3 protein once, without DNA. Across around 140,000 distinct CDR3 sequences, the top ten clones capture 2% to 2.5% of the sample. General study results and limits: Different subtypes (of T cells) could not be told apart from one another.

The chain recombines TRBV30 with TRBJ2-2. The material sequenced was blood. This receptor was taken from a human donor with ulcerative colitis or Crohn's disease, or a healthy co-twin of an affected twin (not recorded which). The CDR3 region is CAWKASTSEHVGELFF. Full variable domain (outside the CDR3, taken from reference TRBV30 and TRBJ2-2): SQTIHQWPATLVQPVGSPLSLECTVEGTSNPNLYWYRQAAGRGLQLLFYSVGIGQISSEVPQNLSASRPQDRQFILSSKKLLLSDSGFYLCAWKASTSEHVGELFFGEGSRLTVL.